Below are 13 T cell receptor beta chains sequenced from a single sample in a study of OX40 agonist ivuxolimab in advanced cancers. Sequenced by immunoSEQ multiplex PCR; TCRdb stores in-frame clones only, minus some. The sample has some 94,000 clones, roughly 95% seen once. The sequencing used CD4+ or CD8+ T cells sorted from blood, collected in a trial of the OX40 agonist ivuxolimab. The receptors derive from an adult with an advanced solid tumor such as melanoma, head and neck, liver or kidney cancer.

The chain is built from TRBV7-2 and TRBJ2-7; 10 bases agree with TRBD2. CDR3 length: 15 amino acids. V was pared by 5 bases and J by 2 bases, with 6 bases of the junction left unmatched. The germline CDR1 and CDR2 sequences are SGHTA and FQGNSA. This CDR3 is CASSLRGLATYEQYF. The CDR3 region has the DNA TGTGCCAGCAGCCTGCGGGGACTAGCGACCTACGAGCAGTACTTC.

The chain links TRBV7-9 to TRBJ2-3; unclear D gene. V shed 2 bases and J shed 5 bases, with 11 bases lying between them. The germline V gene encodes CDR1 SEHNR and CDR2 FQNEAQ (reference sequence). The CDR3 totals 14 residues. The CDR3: CASSLLQKGDTQYF. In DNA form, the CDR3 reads TGTGCCAGCAGCTTATTACAAAAAGGAGATACGCAGTATTTT.

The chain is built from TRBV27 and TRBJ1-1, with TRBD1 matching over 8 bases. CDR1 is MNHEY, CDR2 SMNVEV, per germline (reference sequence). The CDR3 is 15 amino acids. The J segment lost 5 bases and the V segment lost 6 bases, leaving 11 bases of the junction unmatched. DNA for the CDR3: TGTGCCAGCAGCGCTTCAGGGGGCGCCTTGACTGAAGCTTTCTTT. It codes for CASSASGGALTEAFF.

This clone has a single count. CDR3 amino acids: CASQITDTQYF. In DNA, the CDR3 is TGTGCCAGCCAAATTACAGATACGCAGTATTTT. The V call is TRBV19, the J call TRBJ2-3; D ambiguous. The V end was cut by 9 bases, the J end by 3 bases, with 7 bases between. The CDR3 totals 11 residues. Germline lookup yields CDR1 LNHDA and CDR2 SQIVND (reference sequence). Using reference TRBV19 and TRBJ2-3 for the parts outside the CDR3, the full variable domain is DGGITQSPKYLFRKEGQNVTLSCEQNLNHDAMYWYRQDPGQGLRLIYYSQIVNDFQKGDIAEGYSVSREKKESFPLTVTSAQKNPTAFYLCASQITDTQYFGPGTRLTVL.

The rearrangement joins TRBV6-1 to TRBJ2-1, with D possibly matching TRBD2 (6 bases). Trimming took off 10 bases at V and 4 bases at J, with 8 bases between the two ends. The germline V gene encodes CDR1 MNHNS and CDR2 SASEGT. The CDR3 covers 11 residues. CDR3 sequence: CAIGTYNEQFF. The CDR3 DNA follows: TGTGCCATAGGGACTTACAATGAGCAGTTCTTC.

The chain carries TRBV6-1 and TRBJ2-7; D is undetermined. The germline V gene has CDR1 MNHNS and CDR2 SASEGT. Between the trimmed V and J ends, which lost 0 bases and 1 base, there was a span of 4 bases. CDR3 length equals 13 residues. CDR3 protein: CASSEATSYEQYF. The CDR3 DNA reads TGTGCCAGCAGTGAAGCAACATCCTACGAGCAGTACTTC.

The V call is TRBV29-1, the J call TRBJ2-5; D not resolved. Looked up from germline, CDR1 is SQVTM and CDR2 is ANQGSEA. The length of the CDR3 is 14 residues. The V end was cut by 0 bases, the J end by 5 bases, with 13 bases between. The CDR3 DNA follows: TGCAGCGTTGAAGATACCCAACGGTGGGAGACCCAGTACTTC. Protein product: CSVEDTQRWETQYF.

CDR3 DNA: TGTGCCAGCAGCTACAATGAGCAGTTCTTC. Its translation: CASSYNEQFF. J is TRBJ2-1 and V is TRBV11-2; no clear D gene. The CDR3 is 10 residues long. Trimming cost V 4 bases and J 5 bases, with 0 bases left between them. Germline V gene sequence: CDR1 SGHAT, CDR2 FQNNGV.

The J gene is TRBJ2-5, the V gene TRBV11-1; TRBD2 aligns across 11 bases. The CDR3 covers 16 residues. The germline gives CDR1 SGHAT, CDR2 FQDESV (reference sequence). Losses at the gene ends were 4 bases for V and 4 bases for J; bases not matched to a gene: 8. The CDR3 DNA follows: TGTGCCAGCAGCTCGAGACTAGCGGGGTCGGTAGAGACCCAGTACTTC. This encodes CASSSRLAGSVETQYF. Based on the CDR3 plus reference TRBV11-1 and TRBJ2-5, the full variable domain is EAEVAQSPRYKITEKSQAVAFWCDPISGHATLYWYRQILGQGPELLVQFQDESVVDDSQLPKDRFSAERLKGVDSTLKIQPAELGDSAMYLCASSSRLAGSVETQYFGPGTRLLVL.

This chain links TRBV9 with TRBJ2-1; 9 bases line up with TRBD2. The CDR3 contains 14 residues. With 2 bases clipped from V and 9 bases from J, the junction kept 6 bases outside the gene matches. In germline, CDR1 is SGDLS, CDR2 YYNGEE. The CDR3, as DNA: TGTGCCAGCAGCGTTAGCGGGGGCGCCAGTGAGCAGTTCTTC. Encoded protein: CASSVSGGASEQFF.

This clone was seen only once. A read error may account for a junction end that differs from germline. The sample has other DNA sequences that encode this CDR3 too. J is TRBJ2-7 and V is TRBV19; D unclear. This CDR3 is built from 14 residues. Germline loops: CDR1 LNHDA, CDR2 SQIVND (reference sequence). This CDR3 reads CASSMRPIPGEQYF. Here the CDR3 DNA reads TGCGCCAGTAGTATGAGGCCCATACCCGGCGAGCAGTACTTC.

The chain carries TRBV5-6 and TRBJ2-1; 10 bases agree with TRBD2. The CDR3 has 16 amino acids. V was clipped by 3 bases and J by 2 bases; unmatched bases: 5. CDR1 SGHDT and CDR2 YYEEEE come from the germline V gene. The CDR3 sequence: CASSSHLAGAYNEQFF. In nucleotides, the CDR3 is TGTGCCAGCAGCTCCCACCTAGCGGGGGCCTACAATGAGCAGTTCTTC.

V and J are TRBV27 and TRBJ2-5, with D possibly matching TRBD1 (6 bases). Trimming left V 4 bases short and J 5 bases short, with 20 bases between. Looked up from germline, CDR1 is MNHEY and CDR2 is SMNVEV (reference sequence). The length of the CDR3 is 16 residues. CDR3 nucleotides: TGTGCCAGCAGTTCCCTAATCACAGGGCTTAGGGAGACCCAGTACTTC. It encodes CASSSLITGLRETQYF.